This is a list of T cell receptor beta chains from one sample in a study of OX40 agonist ivuxolimab in advanced cancers. The repertoire was sequenced with immunoSEQ multiplex PCR; TCRdb's copy has only in-frame clones and lacks some. The sample yields approximately 28,000 clones, 90% to 95% seen once. Sequencing used CD4+ or CD8+ T cells sorted from blood, obtained in a trial of the OX40 agonist ivuxolimab. The source of these receptors is an adult with an advanced solid tumor such as melanoma, head and neck, liver or kidney cancer. Each CDR3 is given with its conserved first and last residue. The D gene is left open where the match is weak. Clone size is given for some rows only: seen once, a few or many times, or a class if the clone is expanded.

v_gene	j_gene	d_gene	abundance	CDR3aa	CDR3nt
TRBV27	TRBJ2-1	TRBD1	-	CASSFSTGGGEQFF	TGTGCCAGCAGTTTCTCGACAGGGGGCGGTGAGCAGTTCTTC
TRBV4-1	TRBJ1-1	-	few	CASSQGETEAFF	TGCGCCAGCAGCCAAGGAGAGACTGAAGCTTTCTTT
TRBV5-4	TRBJ1-2	TRBD1	-	CASSLGGQAFSGYTF	TGTGCCAGCAGCTTGGGGGGACAGGCTTTCAGTGGCTACACCTTC
TRBV5-8	TRBJ1-1	-	-	CASSPIRGPTMNTEAFF	TGTGCCAGCAGCCCTATCAGGGGCCCCACGATGAACACTGAAGCTTTCTTT
TRBV30	TRBJ1-2	-	-	CAWIPTFGGSYGYTF	TGTGCCTGGATACCGACCTTTGGGGGCAGCTATGGCTACACCTTC
TRBV4-1	TRBJ2-2	-	-	CASSQGENTGELFF	TGCGCCAGCAGCCAAGGGGAGAACACCGGGGAGCTGTTTTTT
TRBV30	TRBJ2-1	-	-	CAWSQGGNEQFF	TGTGCCTGGAGCCAGGGGGGCAATGAGCAGTTCTTC
TRBV9	TRBJ2-2	-	-	CASSPWPELGGELFF	TGTGCCAGCAGCCCCTGGCCGGAGTTGGGCGGGGAGCTGTTTTTT
TRBV4-3	TRBJ2-7	TRBD1	-	CASSRLTGSYYEQYF	TGCGCCAGCAGCCGCCTGACAGGGTCTTACTACGAGCAGTACTTC
TRBV9	TRBJ2-1	TRBD2	-	CASSWGGIYNEQFF	TGTGCCAGCAGTTGGGGGGGTATTTACAATGAGCAGTTCTTC
TRBV10-2	TRBJ1-1	-	-	CASSDIGETEAFF	TGCGCCAGCAGTGATATTGGGGAGACTGAAGCTTTCTTT
TRBV6-5	TRBJ2-7	-	once	CASSYSRSYEQYF	TGTGCCAGCAGTTACTCGAGGTCCTACGAGCAGTACTTC
TRBV10-1	TRBJ2-2	TRBD2	-	CASSSALTSGNSPGELFF	TGCGCCAGCAGTTCCGCCCTGACTAGCGGGAATTCTCCCGGGGAGCTGTTTTTT
TRBV6-6	TRBJ2-1	TRBD2	-	CASSYGLADYNEQFF	TGTGCCAGCAGCTATGGACTAGCGGACTACAATGAGCAGTTCTTC
TRBV27	TRBJ2-1	TRBD2	-	CASSSTPKGLAAINEQFF	TGTGCCAGCAGTTCTACTCCTAAGGGACTAGCGGCGATTAATGAGCAGTTCTTC
TRBV27	TRBJ1-1	-	-	CASRFRAVNTEAFF	TGTGCCAGCAGATTCAGAGCCGTGAACACTGAAGCTTTCTTT
TRBV28	TRBJ2-2	TRBD2	-	CASSFAGAGELFF	TGTGCCAGCAGTTTTGCGGGAGCCGGGGAGCTGTTTTTT
TRBV7-9	TRBJ2-5	TRBD2	-	CASSPSGTREQYF	TGTGCCAGCAGCCCGAGCGGGACGCGGGAGCAGTACTTC
TRBV10-3	TRBJ2-7	TRBD1	-	CAIRLTGLSYEQYF	TGTGCCATCAGGCTGACAGGGCTCTCCTACGAGCAGTACTTC
TRBV27	TRBJ1-5	TRBD1	once	CASSLYPGGQPQHF	TGTGCCAGCAGTTTATACCCAGGGGGCCAGCCCCAGCATTTT
TRBV5-5	TRBJ1-2	TRBD1	-	CASSLGQLFYGYTF	TGTGCCAGCAGTTTGGGACAGCTCTTCTATGGCTACACCTTC
TRBV5-6	TRBJ1-2	-	-	CASSRIQVWTNYGYTF	TGTGCCAGCAGTAGGATACAGGTTTGGACTAACTATGGCTACACCTTC
TRBV28	TRBJ2-7	TRBD2	-	CASSLQLAGGPYEQYF	TGTGCCAGCAGTTTACAACTAGCGGGAGGCCCTTACGAGCAGTACTTC
TRBV9	TRBJ1-1	-	few	CASSVEGVRTEAFF	TGTGCCAGCAGCGTAGAAGGGGTTCGTACTGAAGCTTTCTTT
TRBV30	TRBJ1-6	-	-	CAWSSNSPLHF	TGTGCCTGGTCATCCAACTCCCCCCTCCACTTT
TRBV27	TRBJ2-7	TRBD2	-	CASSAGAGGREQYF	TGTGCCAGCAGTGCCGGAGCGGGGGGGCGCGAGCAGTACTTC
TRBV19	TRBJ2-2	TRBD1	once	CASSTSRQGAGELFF	TGTGCCAGTAGTACCTCCCGACAGGGAGCCGGGGAGCTGTTTTTT
TRBV19	TRBJ2-5	TRBD1	once	CASSIPGTGLQETQYF	TGTGCCAGTAGTATCCCCGGGACAGGGCTCCAAGAGACCCAGTACTTC
TRBV6-1	TRBJ1-2	-	-	CASSEGITYTGYTF	TGTGCCAGCAGTGAAGGGATCACGTACACGGGCTACACCTTC
TRBV7-9	TRBJ2-1	-	-	CASSFSTGTYNEQFF	TGTGCCAGCAGCTTTTCGACAGGTACCTACAATGAGCAGTTCTTC
TRBV7-9	TRBJ1-1	-	-	CASRLTVLDTEAFF	TGTGCCAGCAGACTGACAGTTCTCGACACTGAAGCTTTCTTT
TRBV19	TRBJ2-2	-	-	CASTEYWVDATGELFF	TGTGCCAGTACCGAATATTGGGTGGATGCCACCGGGGAGCTGTTTTTT
TRBV4-3	TRBJ1-1	TRBD1	-	CASSLGTGGEAFF	TGCGCCAGCAGCCTTGGGACAGGGGGTGAAGCTTTCTTT
TRBV10-2	TRBJ2-1	-	-	CASSESRFSYNEQFF	TGCGCCAGCAGTGAGTCAAGGTTCTCCTACAATGAGCAGTTCTTC
TRBV19	TRBJ2-1	-	-	CASKGPGCILFGSYNEQFF	TGTGCCAGTAAGGGGCCAGGGTGTATTTTATTTGGCTCCTACAATGAGCAGTTCTTC
TRBV11-2	TRBJ2-1	-	-	CASSPYPLSSYNEQFF	TGTGCCAGCAGCCCCTACCCGCTGAGCTCCTACAATGAGCAGTTCTTC
TRBV6-1	TRBJ2-7	-	-	CASTLGVYEQYF	TGTGCCAGCACCCTGGGGGTTTACGAGCAGTACTTC
TRBV18	TRBJ1-1	-	-	CASSPPTGPRTEAFF	TGTGCCAGCTCACCGCCGACAGGTCCTAGAACTGAAGCTTTCTTT
TRBV16	TRBJ1-2	-	-	CASSQLDPGESNYGYTF	TGTGCCAGCAGCCAACTGGACCCAGGGGAATCTAACTATGGCTACACCTTC
TRBV10-1	TRBJ2-5	-	-	CASSDRNTETQYF	TGCGCCAGCAGTGACAGGAACACAGAGACCCAGTACTTC
TRBV6-1	TRBJ2-2	-	-	CASSYRLDTGELFF	TGTGCCAGCAGTTATAGGTTAGACACCGGGGAGCTGTTTTTT
TRBV6-6	TRBJ2-7	-	-	CASSYEDFYEQYF	TGTGCCAGCAGTTACGAGGACTTTTACGAGCAGTACTTC
TRBV29-1	TRBJ2-1	-	-	CSVELTGSFEQFF	TGCAGCGTTGAACTTACAGGGAGTTTTGAGCAGTTCTTC